This T cell receptor beta chain was sequenced in a study of blood T cell repertoires in COVID-19. Study context: Samples of COVID-19 (acute and convalescent) were obtained from the United States, Italy and Spain. PBMCs, B-cell-depleted T cells, or T cells provided the cDNA or gDNA that made up the material.

In the study's own analysis: Using reference gene primer amplification, nucleated cell counts were estimated. Method: immunoSEQ multiplex PCR; TCRdb's copy keeps in-frame clones and lacks some. V and J calls and clone size come straight from that table; D and trimming were deduced from the DNA. This table has about 120,000 clones, around 82% appearing once. CDR1 is SGHDT and CDR2 is YYEEEE in the germline V gene. CDR3 length equals 15 residues. With 5 bases clipped from V and 6 bases from J, the junction kept 7 bases outside the gene matches. Material for sequencing was peripheral blood. The receptor was derived from a human donor in a cohort sampled during active COVID-19. This sequence joins TRBV5-6 and TRBJ2-2, with 10 bases aligning to TRBD2. This chain's CDR3 is CASSRAGGPAGELFF. The CDR3 bases are TGTGCCAGCAGTCGAGCGGGGGGGCCCGCCGGGGAGCTGTTTTTT.